The 7 T cell receptor beta chains below come from one sample, sequenced in a study of T-cell memory formation after mild COVID-19. Each CDR3 protein gets one entry after TCRdb re-called the 5' RACE reads with MiXCR. This table has some 150,000 distinct CDR3 sequences, 20% to 25% appearing once. The sequenced sample consisted of PBMCs or a T cell subset sorted from them (not recorded which). The receptor source for this set is an adult woman who had mild COVID-19 (a few samples of this study predate the infection). Cell type and time point are not known.

This rearrangement joins TRBV20-1 to TRBJ1-5, with D possibly being TRBD1 (5 bases). This CDR3 comprises 14 residues. The germline V gene has CDR1 DFQATT and CDR2 SNEGSKA (reference sequence). V shed 5 bases and J shed 7 bases, with 18 bases lying between them. CDR3 sequence: CSADDRTSLQPQHF. CDR3 coding DNA: TGCAGTGCTGATGACAGAACGTCCCTGCAGCCCCAGCATTTT.

This clonotype has just one count. This chain connects TRBV27 to TRBJ1-1; a weak D match, TRBD1 (5 bases). The V gene lost 4 bases and the J gene lost 8 bases, with 17 bases spanning the gap. The germline gives CDR1 MNHEY, CDR2 SMNVEV (reference sequence). The CDR3 consists of 14 residues. The chain's CDR3 is CASSSESGQVEAFF. DNA of the CDR3: TGTGCCAGCAGTTCCGAATCAGGGCAGGTCGAAGCTTTCTTT.

This clonotype was observed a handful of times. V and J are TRBV5-5 and TRBJ2-5, with TRBD1 matching over 9 bases. With V trimmed by 4 bases and J by 5 bases, 12 bases remained unmatched. CDR1 and CDR2 (germline): SGHKS, YYEKEE (reference sequence). The CDR3 is 16 residues long. CDR3 loop: CASSSAGRTGDETQYF. The CDR3 region has the DNA TGTGCCAGCAGCAGCGCGGGCAGGACAGGGGACGAGACCCAGTACTTC. Supplemented by reference TRBV5-5 and TRBJ2-5, the full variable domain reads DAGVTQSPTHLIKTRGQQVTLRCSPISGHKSVSWYQQVLGQGPQFIFQYYEKEERGRGNFPDRFSARQFPNYSSELNVNALLLGDSALYLCASSSAGRTGDETQYFGPGTRLLVL.

This chain's CDR3 is CASSYWGQNLSYGYTF. CDR3 nucleotide sequence: TGTGCCAGCAGTTACTGGGGACAGAACCTCTCCTATGGCTACACCTTC. J is TRBJ1-2 and V is TRBV6-5; TRBD1 aligns across 7 bases. The CDR3 runs 16 residues. J lost 4 bases, V lost 1 base, and 9 bases had no gene match. The V gene's germline CDR1 is MNHEY and CDR2 SVGAGI.

This clonotype appeared a few times. The chain combines TRBV20-1 with TRBJ2-1; D possibly corresponds to TRBD1 (6 bases). The CDR3 spans 12 residues. The germline V gene encodes CDR1 DFQATT and CDR2 SNEGSKA (reference sequence). V was cut by 6 bases and J by 4 bases, with 10 bases left in between. The CDR3 sequence: CSAYQGYNEQFF. As DNA, the CDR3 is TGCAGTGCCTACCAGGGGTACAATGAGCAGTTCTTC.

This chain joins TRBV5-1 and TRBJ2-1; 9 bases fit TRBD2. The CDR3 extends over 16 amino acids. Germline CDR1 reads SGHRS; CDR2 reads YFSETQ. V lost 5 bases, J lost 6 bases, and 12 bases stayed unmatched. The CDR3 DNA sequence: TGCGCCAGCAGGGATTCCGGCGGGAGGGCGCTCAATGAGCAGTTCTTC. Protein sequence: CASRDSGGRALNEQFF.

Ten or more counts support this clonotype. The chain employs TRBV6-1 and TRBJ2-1, with D perhaps matching TRBD1 or TRBD2 (6 bases each). Germline values: CDR1 MNHNS, CDR2 SASEGT. V lost 2 bases to trimming and J lost 6 bases, with 14 bases between them. This CDR3 comprises 15 residues. The chain's CDR3 is CASSESKGGGNEQFF. The CDR3 bases are TGTGCCAGCAGTGAAAGTAAAGGAGGGGGCAATGAGCAGTTCTTC.